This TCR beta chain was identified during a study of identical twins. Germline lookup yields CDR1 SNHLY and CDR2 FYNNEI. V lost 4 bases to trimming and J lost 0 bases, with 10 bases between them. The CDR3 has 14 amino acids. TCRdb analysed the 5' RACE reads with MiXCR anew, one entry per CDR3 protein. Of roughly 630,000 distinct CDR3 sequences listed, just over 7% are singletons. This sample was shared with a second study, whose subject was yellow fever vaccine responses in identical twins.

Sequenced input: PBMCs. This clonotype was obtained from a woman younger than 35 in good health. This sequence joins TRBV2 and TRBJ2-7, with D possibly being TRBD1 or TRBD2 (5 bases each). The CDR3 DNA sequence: TGTGCCAGCAGTGTGGGGACCTTCTCCTACGAGCAGTACTTC. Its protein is CASSVGTFSYEQYF.